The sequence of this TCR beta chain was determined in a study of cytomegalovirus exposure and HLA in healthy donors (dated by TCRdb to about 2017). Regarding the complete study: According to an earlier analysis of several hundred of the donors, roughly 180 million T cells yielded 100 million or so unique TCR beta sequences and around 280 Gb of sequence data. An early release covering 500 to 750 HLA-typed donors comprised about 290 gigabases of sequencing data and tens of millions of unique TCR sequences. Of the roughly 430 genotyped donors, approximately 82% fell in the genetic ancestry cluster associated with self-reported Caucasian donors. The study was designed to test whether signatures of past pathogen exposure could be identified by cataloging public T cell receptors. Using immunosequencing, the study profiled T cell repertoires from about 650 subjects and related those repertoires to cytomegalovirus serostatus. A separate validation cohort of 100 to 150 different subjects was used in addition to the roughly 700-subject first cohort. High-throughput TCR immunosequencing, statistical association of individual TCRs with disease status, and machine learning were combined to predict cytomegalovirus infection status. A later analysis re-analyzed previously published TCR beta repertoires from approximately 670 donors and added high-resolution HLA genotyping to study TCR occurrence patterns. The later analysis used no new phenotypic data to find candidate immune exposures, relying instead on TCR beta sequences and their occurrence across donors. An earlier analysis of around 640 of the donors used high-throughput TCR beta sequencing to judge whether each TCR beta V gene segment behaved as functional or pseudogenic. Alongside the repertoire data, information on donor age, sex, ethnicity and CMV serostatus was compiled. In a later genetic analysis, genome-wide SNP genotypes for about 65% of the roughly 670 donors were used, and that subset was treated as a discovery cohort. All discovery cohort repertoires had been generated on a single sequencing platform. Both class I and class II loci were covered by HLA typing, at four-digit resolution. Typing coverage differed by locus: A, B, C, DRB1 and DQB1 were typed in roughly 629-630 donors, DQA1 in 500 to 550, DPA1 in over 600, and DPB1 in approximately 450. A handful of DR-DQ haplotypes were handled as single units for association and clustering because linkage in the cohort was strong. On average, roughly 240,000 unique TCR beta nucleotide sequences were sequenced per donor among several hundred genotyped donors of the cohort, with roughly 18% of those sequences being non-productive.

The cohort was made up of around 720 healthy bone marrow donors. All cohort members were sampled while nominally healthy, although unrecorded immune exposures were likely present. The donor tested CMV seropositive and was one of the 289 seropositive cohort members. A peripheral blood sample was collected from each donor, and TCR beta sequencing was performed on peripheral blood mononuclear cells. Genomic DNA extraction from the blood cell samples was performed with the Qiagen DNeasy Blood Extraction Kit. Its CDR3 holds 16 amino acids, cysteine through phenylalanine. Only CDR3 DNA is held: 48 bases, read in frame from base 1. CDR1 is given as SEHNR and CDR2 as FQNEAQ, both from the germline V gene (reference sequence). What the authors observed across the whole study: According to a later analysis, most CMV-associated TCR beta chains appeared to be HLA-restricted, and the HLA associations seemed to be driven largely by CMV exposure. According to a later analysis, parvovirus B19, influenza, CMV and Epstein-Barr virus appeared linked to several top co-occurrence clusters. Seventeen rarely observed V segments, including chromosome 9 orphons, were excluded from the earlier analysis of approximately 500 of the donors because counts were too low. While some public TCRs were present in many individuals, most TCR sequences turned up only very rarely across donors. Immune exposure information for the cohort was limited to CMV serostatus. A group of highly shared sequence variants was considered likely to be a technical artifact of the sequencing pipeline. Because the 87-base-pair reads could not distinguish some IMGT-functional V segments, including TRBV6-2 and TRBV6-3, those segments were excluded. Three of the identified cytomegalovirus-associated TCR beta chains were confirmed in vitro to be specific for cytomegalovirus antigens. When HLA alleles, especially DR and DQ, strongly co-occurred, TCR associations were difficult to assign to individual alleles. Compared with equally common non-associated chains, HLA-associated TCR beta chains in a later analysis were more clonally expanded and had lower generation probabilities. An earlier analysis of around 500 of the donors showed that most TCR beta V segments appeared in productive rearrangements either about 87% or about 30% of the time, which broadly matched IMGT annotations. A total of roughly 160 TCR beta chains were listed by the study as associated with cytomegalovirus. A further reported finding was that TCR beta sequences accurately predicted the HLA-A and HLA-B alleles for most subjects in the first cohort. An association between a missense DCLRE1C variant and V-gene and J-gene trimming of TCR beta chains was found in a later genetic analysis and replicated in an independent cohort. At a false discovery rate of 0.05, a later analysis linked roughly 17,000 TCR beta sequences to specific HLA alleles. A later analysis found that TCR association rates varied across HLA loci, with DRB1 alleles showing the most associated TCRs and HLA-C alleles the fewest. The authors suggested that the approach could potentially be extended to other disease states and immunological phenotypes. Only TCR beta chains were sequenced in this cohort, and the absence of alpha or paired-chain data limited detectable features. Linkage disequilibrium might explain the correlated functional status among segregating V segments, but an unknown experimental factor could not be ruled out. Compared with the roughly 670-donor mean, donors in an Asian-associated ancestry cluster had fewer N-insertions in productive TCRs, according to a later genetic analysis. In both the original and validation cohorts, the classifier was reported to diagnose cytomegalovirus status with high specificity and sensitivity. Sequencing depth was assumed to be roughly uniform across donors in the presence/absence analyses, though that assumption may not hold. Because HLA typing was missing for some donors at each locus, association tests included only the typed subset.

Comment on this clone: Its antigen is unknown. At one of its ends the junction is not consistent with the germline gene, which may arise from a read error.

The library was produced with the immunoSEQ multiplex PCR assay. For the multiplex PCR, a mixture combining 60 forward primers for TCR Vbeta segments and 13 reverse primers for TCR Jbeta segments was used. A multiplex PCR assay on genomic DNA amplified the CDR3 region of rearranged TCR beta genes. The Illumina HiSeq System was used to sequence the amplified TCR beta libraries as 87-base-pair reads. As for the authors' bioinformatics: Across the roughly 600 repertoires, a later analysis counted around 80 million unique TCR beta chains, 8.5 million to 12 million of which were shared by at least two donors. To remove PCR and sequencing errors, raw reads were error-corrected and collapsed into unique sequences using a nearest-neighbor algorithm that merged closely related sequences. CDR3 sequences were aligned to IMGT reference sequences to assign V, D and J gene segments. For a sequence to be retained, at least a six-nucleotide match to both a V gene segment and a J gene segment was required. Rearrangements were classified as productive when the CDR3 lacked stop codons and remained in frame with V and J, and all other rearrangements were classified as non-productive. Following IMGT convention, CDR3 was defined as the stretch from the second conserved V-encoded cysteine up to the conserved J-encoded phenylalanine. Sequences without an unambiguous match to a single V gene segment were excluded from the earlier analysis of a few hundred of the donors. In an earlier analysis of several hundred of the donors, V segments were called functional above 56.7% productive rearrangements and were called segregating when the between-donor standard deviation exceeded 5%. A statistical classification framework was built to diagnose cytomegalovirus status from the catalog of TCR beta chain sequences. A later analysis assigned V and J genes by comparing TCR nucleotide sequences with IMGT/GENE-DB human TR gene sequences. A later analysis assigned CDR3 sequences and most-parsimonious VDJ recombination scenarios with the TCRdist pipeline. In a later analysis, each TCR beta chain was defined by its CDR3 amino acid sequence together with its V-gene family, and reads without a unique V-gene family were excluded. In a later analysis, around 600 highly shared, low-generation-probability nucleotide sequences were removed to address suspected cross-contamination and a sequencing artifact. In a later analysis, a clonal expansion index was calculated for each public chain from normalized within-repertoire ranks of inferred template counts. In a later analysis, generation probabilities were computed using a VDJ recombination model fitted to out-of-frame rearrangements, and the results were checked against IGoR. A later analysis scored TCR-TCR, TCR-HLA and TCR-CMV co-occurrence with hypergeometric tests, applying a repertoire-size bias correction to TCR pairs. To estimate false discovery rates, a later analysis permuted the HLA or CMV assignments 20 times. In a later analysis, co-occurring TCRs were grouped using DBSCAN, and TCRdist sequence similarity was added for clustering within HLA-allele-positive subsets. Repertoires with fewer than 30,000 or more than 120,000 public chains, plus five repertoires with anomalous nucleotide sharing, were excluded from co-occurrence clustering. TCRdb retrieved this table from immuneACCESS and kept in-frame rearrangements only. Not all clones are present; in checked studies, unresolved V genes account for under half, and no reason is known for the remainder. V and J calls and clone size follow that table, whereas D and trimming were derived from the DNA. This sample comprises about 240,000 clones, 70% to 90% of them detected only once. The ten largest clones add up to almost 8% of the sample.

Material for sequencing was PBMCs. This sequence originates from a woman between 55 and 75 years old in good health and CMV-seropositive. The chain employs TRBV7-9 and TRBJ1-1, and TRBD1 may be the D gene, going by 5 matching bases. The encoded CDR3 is CSSSLVRPTASTEAFF. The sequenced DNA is TGTTCCAGCAGCCTAGTCCGACCGACAGCATCCACTGAAGCTTTCTTT.